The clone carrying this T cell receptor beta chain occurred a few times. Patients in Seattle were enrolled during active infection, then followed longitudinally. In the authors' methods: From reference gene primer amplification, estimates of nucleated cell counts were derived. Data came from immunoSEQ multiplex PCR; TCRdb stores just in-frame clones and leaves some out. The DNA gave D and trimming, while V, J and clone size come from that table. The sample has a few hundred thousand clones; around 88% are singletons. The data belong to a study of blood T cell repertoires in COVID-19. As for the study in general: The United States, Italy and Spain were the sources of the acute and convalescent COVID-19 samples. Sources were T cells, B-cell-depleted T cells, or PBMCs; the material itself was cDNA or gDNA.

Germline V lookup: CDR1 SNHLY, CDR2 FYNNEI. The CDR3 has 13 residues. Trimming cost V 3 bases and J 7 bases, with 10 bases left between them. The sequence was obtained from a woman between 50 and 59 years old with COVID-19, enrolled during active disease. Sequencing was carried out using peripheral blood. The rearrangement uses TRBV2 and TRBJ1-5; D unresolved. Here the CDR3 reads CASSERGSQPQHF. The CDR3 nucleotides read TGTGCCAGCAGTGAGCGAGGGTCCCAGCCCCAGCATTTT. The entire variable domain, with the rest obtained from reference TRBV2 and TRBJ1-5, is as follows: EPEVTQTPSHQVTQMGQEVILRCVPISNHLYFYWYRQILGQKVEFLVSFYNNEISEKSEIFDDQFSVERPDGSNFTLKIRSTKLEDSAMYFCASSERGSQPQHFGDGTRLSIL.